This TCR beta chain appears in the sequencing data of a study of blood T cell repertoires in COVID-19. The overall study: Sites across the United States, Italy and Spain contributed samples from acute and convalescent COVID-19. PBMCs, B-cell-depleted T cells, or T cells were the source of the cDNA or gDNA that made up the material.

How the authors handled the data: Reference gene primer amplification in the assay estimated nucleated cell counts. Repertoires were generated with immunoSEQ multiplex PCR, while TCRdb's copy carries only in-frame clones and drops some. That table supplies the V and J calls and clone size; D and trimming were determined from the DNA. Among 180,000 or so clones listed, 86% were seen once. This clone has a handful of counts. This receptor was identified in a woman of 80 years or more in a cohort sampled during active or convalescent COVID-19. Sequencing was carried out using peripheral blood.

CDR3 protein: CASSPPQIRGNQPQHF. CDR3 coding DNA: TGTGCCAGTAGTCCACCCCAGATTCGGGGTAATCAGCCCCAGCATTTT. The genes are TRBV19 and TRBJ1-5; no definite D call. Germline V CDR1 and CDR2: LNHDA, SQIVND (reference sequence). Trimming took off 5 bases at V and 4 bases at J, with 18 bases between the two ends. The CDR3 consists of 16 residues.